This T cell receptor (beta chain) was sequenced during a study of CD8 T cells in ankylosing spondylitis. Study-level points and caveats: It appeared that ankylosing spondylitis blood was characterized by a TCR beta motif of about 8 highly homologous variants. Disease-associated clones were reportedly significantly overrepresented in matched ankylosing spondylitis synovial fluid.

Per germline, CDR1 DFQATT and CDR2 SNEGSKA (reference sequence). The V and J ends lost 6 bases and 0 bases respectively, with 15 bases between them. CDR3 length equals 15 residues. With regard to this clonotype: Its target is unknown.

Libraries for TCR beta were made by quantitative 5'-RACE with molecular barcodes. From the 5' RACE reads, TCRdb called clonotypes with MiXCR, one entry per CDR3 protein. The sample has roughly 700,000 distinct CDR3 sequences; roughly 20% are singletons. This clonotype was sampled from a male donor with ankylosing spondylitis. What was sequenced was blood, either unsorted or a sorted T cell fraction (not recorded which). This chain connects TRBV20-1 to TRBJ1-5; a weak D match, TRBD1 (6 bases). CDR3 protein: CSAWKGQLSNQPQHF. In DNA, the CDR3 is TGCAGTGCCTGGAAAGGACAGCTTAGCAATCAGCCCCAGCATTTT.